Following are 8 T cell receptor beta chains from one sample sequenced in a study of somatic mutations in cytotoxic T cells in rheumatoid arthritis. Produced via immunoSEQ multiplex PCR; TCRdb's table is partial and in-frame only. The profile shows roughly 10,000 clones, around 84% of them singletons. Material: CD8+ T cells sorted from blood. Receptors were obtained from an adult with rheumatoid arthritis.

The CDR3 sequence is CASSLMETGEYTEAFF. CDR3 bases: TGTGCCAGCAGCTTAATGGAGACAGGGGAATACACTGAAGCTTTCTTT. The J gene is TRBJ1-1, the V gene TRBV7-3; 8 bases align to TRBD1. This CDR3 has 16 amino acids. The V gene end was trimmed by 1 base and the J gene end by 3 bases; junction bases not matched to a gene: 7. In germline, CDR1 is SGHTA, CDR2 FQGTGA.

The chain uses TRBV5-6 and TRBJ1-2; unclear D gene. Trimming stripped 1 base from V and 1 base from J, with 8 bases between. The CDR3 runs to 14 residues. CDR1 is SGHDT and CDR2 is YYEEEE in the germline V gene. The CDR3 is CASSLYGSNYGYTF. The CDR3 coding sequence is TGTGCCAGCAGCTTGTACGGGAGTAACTATGGCTACACCTTC.

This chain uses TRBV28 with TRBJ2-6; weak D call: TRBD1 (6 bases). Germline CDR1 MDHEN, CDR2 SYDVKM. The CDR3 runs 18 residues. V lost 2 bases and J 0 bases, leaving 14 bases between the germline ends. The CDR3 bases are TGTGCCAGCAGTTTAGAGGCAGGGGACAACTCTGGGGCCAACGTCCTGACTTTC. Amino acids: CASSLEAGDNSGANVLTF.

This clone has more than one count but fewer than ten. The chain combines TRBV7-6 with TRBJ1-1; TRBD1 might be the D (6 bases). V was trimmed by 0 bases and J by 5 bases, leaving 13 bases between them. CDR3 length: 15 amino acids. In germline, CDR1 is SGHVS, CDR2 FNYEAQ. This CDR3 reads CASSLAGGGLTEAFF. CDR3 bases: TGTGCCAGCAGCTTAGCTGGAGGGGGTTTGACTGAAGCTTTCTTT.

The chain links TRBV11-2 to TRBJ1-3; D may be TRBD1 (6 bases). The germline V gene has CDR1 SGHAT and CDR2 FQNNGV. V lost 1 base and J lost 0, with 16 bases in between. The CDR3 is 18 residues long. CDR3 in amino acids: CASSLVLLTGNSGNTIYF. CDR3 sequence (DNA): TGTGCCAGCAGCTTAGTTCTTTTAACAGGGAACTCTGGAAACACCATATATTTT.

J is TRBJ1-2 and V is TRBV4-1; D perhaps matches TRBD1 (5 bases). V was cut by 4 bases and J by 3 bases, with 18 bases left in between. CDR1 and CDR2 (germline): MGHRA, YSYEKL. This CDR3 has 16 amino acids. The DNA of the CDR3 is TGCGCCAGCAGCCTTACAGGTCGGGGGAGGGACTATGGCTACACCTTC. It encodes CASSLTGRGRDYGYTF.

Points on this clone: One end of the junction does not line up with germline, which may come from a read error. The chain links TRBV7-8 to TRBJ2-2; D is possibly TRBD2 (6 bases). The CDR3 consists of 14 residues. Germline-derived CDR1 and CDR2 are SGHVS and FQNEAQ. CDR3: CASSIDTTTGGLFF. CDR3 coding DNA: TGTGCCAGCAGCATTGACACAACCACCGGGGGGCTGTTTTTT.

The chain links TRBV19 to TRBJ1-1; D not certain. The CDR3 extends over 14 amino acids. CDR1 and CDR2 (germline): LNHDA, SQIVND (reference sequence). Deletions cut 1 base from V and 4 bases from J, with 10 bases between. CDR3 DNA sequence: TGTGCCAGTAGTATAGGAGGCAGGAGCACTGAAGCTTTCTTT. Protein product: CASSIGGRSTEAFF.